There are a few counts of the clone carrying this TCR beta chain. Its target is unknown. This sample stems from a study of blood T cells in healthy people across ages. Findings and caveats of the study: TCR beta diversity, measured per million T cells, fell in a roughly linear way with age.

For the second PCR, which ran for about 7 to 11 cycles, a sample-barcoded 5' primer and a J-beta primer mix were used. Each CDR3 protein gets one entry after TCRdb re-called the 5' RACE reads with MiXCR. This repertoire shows 1.5 million to 2 million distinct CDR3 sequences, less than 50% found once; its top ten account for less than 2.5%. Per-sample PBMC isolation yielded at least 7 million cells. Germline CDR1 DFQATT, CDR2 SNEGSKA (reference sequence). This CDR3 contains 14 residues. Trimming shortened V by 6 bases and J by 2 bases, and 17 bases separated the two germline ends. The sequencing sample was made of blood. This chain uses TRBV20-1 with TRBJ2-7; perhaps TRBD1 as D (6 bases). The receptor was derived from a woman aged 40 to 50 in good health. CDR3 DNA: TGCAGTGCCCGGACAGTCTACATGGCCTACGAGCAGTACTTC. Its translation is CSARTVYMAYEQYF.